This T cell receptor (beta chain) was identified in a study of blood T cell repertoires in COVID-19. The repertoire was sequenced with immunoSEQ multiplex PCR; TCRdb's copy has only in-frame clones and lacks some. The sample yields around 150,000 clones, about nine tenths seen once. The sample consisted of peripheral blood. The clonotype comes from a man aged 25-45 years with COVID-19, enrolled during active disease.

CDR3 nucleotide sequence: TGTGCCAGCAGCTCCCCCCTGGGGGCCATGAACACTGAAGCTTTCTTT. Residues: CASSSPLGAMNTEAFF. The V gene is TRBV7-2, the J gene TRBJ1-1; a possible D gene is TRBD1 (6 bases). This CDR3 region has 16 residues. Germline CDR1 is SGHTA and CDR2 is FQGNSA. V dropped 4 bases and J dropped 0 bases, with 15 bases sitting between them. Filled out from reference TRBV7-2 and TRBJ1-1, the complete variable domain reads GAGVSQSPSNKVTEKGKDVELRCDPISGHTALYWYRQSLGQGLEFLIYFQGNSAPDKSGLPSDRFSAERTGGSVSTLTIQRTQQEDSAVYLCASSSPLGAMNTEAFFGQGTRLTVV.